A selection of T cell receptor beta chains follows, all from one sample in a study of shared clonotypes between healthy human individuals. Only in-frame clones appear in the TCRdb table, and some are missing; sequencing was by immunoSEQ multiplex PCR. The profile shows millions of clones, about 95% of them singletons. The sequenced sample was naive CD8+ T cells sorted from blood. The receptor set was obtained from a man aged 18 to 30 in good health. Each CDR3 is given with its conserved first and last residue. The D gene is left open where the match is weak. Rows may omit the clone size; those that give it use once, few, many or a size class.

D | J | size | V | DNA | CDR3
NA | TRBJ1-2 | NA | TRBV19 | TGTGCCAGTAGTATAACAGGGCAATTTGATGGCTACACCTTC | CASSITGQFDGYTF
TRBD2 | TRBJ2-1 | NA | TRBV5-1 | TGCGCCAGCAGCTTGGTTGCGGGGGCCTACAATGAGCAGTTCTTC | CASSLVAGAYNEQFF
NA | TRBJ2-1 | once | TRBV19 | TGTGCCAGTAGGAACTATCCCTCGTCCTACAATGAGCAGTTCTTC | CASRNYPSSYNEQFF
NA | TRBJ1-2 | NA | TRBV7-9 | TGTGCCAGCAGCTTGCTAATTCCCACGGGTAGCGATGGCTACACCTTC | CASSLLIPTGSDGYTF
TRBD1 | TRBJ2-2 | NA | TRBV13 | TGTGCCAGCAGCATCGACAGGGGCCGGGGGACCGGGGAGCTGTTTTTT | CASSIDRGRGTGELFF
NA | TRBJ2-3 | NA | TRBV10-1 | TGCGCCAGCAGTGAGTCTCGGCTGACAGATACGCAGTATTTT | CASSESRLTDTQYF
NA | TRBJ2-7 | NA | TRBV27 | TGTGCCAGCAGTCCGCTACCCGGGACTTACGAGCAGTACTTC | CASSPLPGTYEQYF
NA | TRBJ2-1 | NA | TRBV4-3 | TGCGCCAGCAGCCAAGATCGGGCTGACAATGAGCAGTTCTTC | CASSQDRADNEQFF
TRBD1 | TRBJ1-1 | NA | TRBV2 | TGTGCCAGCAGTGAACTCCCTGAGGGACAGGGATTTGGAAACACTGAAGCTTTCTTT | CASSELPEGQGFGNTEAFF
NA | TRBJ2-7 | NA | TRBV27 | TGTGCCAGCAGTTTAAGGTCAGGGGTCCACGAGCAGTACTTC | CASSLRSGVHEQYF
TRBD2 | TRBJ2-1 | once | TRBV9 | TGTGCCAGCAGCGCCAGCGGGGGTCAACTTTACAATGAGCAGTTCTTC | CASSASGGQLYNEQFF
TRBD1 | TRBJ1-2 | NA | TRBV14 | TGTGCCAGCAGCGAGCTGACAGGGGGCTACGGCTACACCTTC | CASSELTGGYGYTF
NA | TRBJ1-3 | NA | TRBV6-5 | TGTGCCAGCAGTCTGAGGGGGTCTGGAAACACCATATATTTT | CASSLRGSGNTIYF
TRBD1 | TRBJ2-3 | NA | TRBV6-5 | TGTGCCAGCAGTTACTCGGCAGGGGGTGAAACAGATACGCAGTATTTT | CASSYSAGGETDTQYF
NA | TRBJ1-2 | NA | TRBV2 | TGTGCCAGCAACGGAGAAGAGAACTATGGCTACACCTTC | CASNGEENYGYTF
NA | TRBJ2-5 | NA | TRBV6-6 | TGTGCCAGCAGTTCGACCGGGACTCTACAAGAGACCCAGTACTTC | CASSSTGTLQETQYF
NA | TRBJ2-2 | NA | TRBV7-9 | TGTGCCAGCAGCTTACCGGGGAGTAACACCGGGGAGCTGTTTTTT | CASSLPGSNTGELFF
NA | TRBJ2-7 | NA | TRBV7-9 | TGTGCCAGCAGCCTGAGGGACGGACTAACCTACGAGCAGTACTTC | CASSLRDGLTYEQYF
NA | TRBJ1-2 | NA | TRBV9 | TGTGCCAGCAGCGTAGGGGGACATTTTAACTATGGCTACACCTTC | CASSVGGHFNYGYTF
NA | TRBJ1-3 | once | TRBV18 | TGTGCCAGCTCTAAACCGATCCTAAACACCATATATTTT | CASSKPILNTIYF
NA | TRBJ1-1 | NA | TRBV4-1 | TGCGCCAGCAGCCCCAAGGCCATGGAGGACACTGAAGCTTTCTTT | CASSPKAMEDTEAFF
NA | TRBJ2-7 | once | TRBV5-6 | TGTGCCAGCAGCTTAAGTTCCTGGGAGGCTTACGAGCAGTACTTC | CASSLSSWEAYEQYF
NA | TRBJ2-7 | NA | TRBV19 | TGTGCCAGTAGTCCCTCCGGTCCTGGCTACGAGCAGTACTTC | CASSPSGPGYEQYF
NA | TRBJ2-7 | NA | TRBV2 | TGTGCCAGCGCCGCCTACGAGCAGTACTTC | CASAAYEQYF
NA | TRBJ2-7 | few | TRBV5-1 | TGCGCCAGCAGCGCCGCCGGGGGCCCGTACGAGCAGTACTTC | CASSAAGGPYEQYF
NA | TRBJ2-7 | NA | TRBV11-2 | TGTGCCAGCAGCTTATCGGTGGCAGGGCCGAGCTCCTACGAGCAGTACTTC | CASSLSVAGPSSYEQYF
NA | TRBJ2-7 | NA | TRBV10-3 | TGTGCCATCAGTGGAGAAGGGCAAAGGGCAGGGGACGAGCAGTACTTC | CAISGEGQRAGDEQYF
NA | TRBJ1-1 | NA | TRBV5-1 | TGCGCCAGCAGCTTTCGGTTGAACACTGAAGCTTTCTTT | CASSFRLNTEAFF
NA | TRBJ1-2 | once | TRBV6-1 | TGTGCCAGCAGTGAAAGGTGGGGAGTCTATGGCTACACCTTC | CASSERWGVYGYTF
TRBD1 | TRBJ1-5 | NA | TRBV27 | TGTGCCAGCAGTTCACCACAGGGGTTTAACAATCAGCCCCAGCATTTT | CASSSPQGFNNQPQHF
NA | TRBJ2-7 | NA | TRBV5-1 | TGCGCCAGCGGGTGGACGGATAGCGAGCAGTACTTC | CASGWTDSEQYF
TRBD2 | TRBJ2-1 | NA | TRBV28 | TGTGCCAGCAGTTTATTAGCGGGGGCCTACAATGAGCAGTTCTTC | CASSLLAGAYNEQFF
TRBD1 | TRBJ2-5 | NA | TRBV5-1 | TGCGCCAGCAGCCCACGGTGGGACAGCCAAGAGACCCAGTACTTC | CASSPRWDSQETQYF
TRBD1 | TRBJ1-1 | NA | TRBV27 | TGTGCCAGCAGTCCCGGGACAGCGACTACCGAAGCTTTCTTT | CASSPGTATTEAFF
NA | TRBJ2-2 | NA | TRBV5-1 | TGCGCCAGCAGCTTGTTTGGCGGGGAGCTGTTTTTT | CASSLFGGELFF
TRBD2 | TRBJ2-7 | once | TRBV9 | TGTGCCAGCAGCGCCGGGACTAGCGGGAGTCACGAGCAGTACTTC | CASSAGTSGSHEQYF